This T cell receptor (beta chain) was sequenced during a study of T cells in Graves' hyperthyroidism and ophthalmopathy. Overall study findings and caveats: Most expanded thyroid clonotypes above 0.001 also appeared in blood.

Germline V gene data show CDR1 as DFQATT and CDR2 as SNEGSKA (reference sequence). Trimming shortened V by 3 bases and J by 0 bases, and 18 bases separated the two germline ends. There are 18 residues in the CDR3. Regions amplified from RNA transcripts were the TCR beta CDR3 regions. The HTBI set primed first-round TCR CDR3 RT-PCR. TCRdb re-called the multiplex PCR reads with MiXCR, one entry per CDR3 protein. The sample holds 250,000 to 350,000 distinct CDR3 sequences; around 22% are singletons and the top ten take about 60%. Note on this clonotype: Its antigen is unknown.

This chain connects TRBV20-1 to TRBJ2-6; D possibly matches TRBD1 or TRBD2 (6 bases each). This sequence was found in a man younger than 40 with Graves' ophthalmopathy. The sample consisted of blood. The CDR3 nucleotides are TGCAGTGCTAGGCTGGAGGGGGGATCCTCCTCTGGGGCCAACGTCCTGACTTTC. This codes for CSARLEGGSSSGANVLTF.